This T cell receptor (beta chain) was retrieved from a study of T cells in Graves' hyperthyroidism and ophthalmopathy. Study-level points and caveats: It was a median approximately 6 months before onset that the model predicted ophthalmopathy.

This clonotype occurred many times. Antigen: not known. Ophthalmopathy in the patients scored at least 3 on Clinical Activity Score and at least 4 on NOSPECS grade, lasting under 3 months. RNA transcripts were the template for amplifying TCR beta CDR3 regions. The HTBI primer set served for first-round RT-PCR of the TCR CDR3. Each CDR3 protein gets one entry after TCRdb re-called the multiplex PCR reads with MiXCR. The table shows hundreds of thousands of distinct CDR3 sequences, with about a sixth occurring only once. Source material: blood. This TCR came from a woman aged 18-35 years with Graves' ophthalmopathy.

CDR3: CASSLLKGQGKMSYEQYF. DNA of the CDR3: TGTGCCAGCAGTTTACTTAAAGGACAGGGAAAGATGTCCTACGAGCAGTACTTC. The rearrangement joins TRBV28 to TRBJ2-7, with 8 nucleotides matching TRBD1. The CDR3 sequence is 18 residues long. V was clipped by 2 bases and J by 1 base; unmatched bases: 13. The germline gives CDR1 MDHEN, CDR2 SYDVKM.